The text below deals with one T cell receptor (beta chain). The antigen remains undetermined. The data were obtained in a study of T cells expressing NK-cell markers. General study results and limits: Among CD8+ T cells from several donors, dominant NKG2C+ clonotypes accounted for roughly 1.0-7.0%. There remained a lack of clarity about HCMV specificity of expanded NKG2C+ T cell clones. Similarly, these clonotypes led the CD3+CD56-NKG2C+ fraction as well in a handful of donors.

For TCR beta, cDNA was produced by 5'RACE template switching with UMIs. For each CDR3 protein, TCRdb gives one entry from its re-call of the 5' RACE reads, without DNA. The sample data list 400,000 to 450,000 distinct CDR3 sequences. Germline V gene sequence: CDR1 LGHDT, CDR2 YNNKEL (reference sequence). This CDR3 comprises 17 residues. V and J are TRBV3-1 and TRBJ2-1; TCRdb selects TRBD2, and the lack of DNA leaves this call unchecked. Source material: blood T cells: a sorted CD56 or NKG2C T cell subset, CD4+ or CD8+ T cells, or bulk PBMC T cells (not recorded which). This TCR derives from a woman between 18 and 75 years old in good health. The CDR3 is CASSQVPGLAGHNEQFF.